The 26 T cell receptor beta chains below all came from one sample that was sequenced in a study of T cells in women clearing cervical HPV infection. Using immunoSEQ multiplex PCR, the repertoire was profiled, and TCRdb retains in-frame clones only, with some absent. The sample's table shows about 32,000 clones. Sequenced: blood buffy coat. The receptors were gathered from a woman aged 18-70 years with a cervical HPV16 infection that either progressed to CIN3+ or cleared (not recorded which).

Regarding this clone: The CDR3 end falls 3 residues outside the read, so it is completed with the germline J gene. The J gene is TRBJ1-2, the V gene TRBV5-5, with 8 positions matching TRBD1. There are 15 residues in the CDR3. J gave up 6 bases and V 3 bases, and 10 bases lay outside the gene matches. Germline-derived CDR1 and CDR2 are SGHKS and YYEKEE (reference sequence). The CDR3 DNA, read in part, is TGTGCCAGCAGCTATCCCTCAGGACAGGGAAATGGC. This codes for CASSYPSGQGNG. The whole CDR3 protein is CASSYPSGQGNGYTF.

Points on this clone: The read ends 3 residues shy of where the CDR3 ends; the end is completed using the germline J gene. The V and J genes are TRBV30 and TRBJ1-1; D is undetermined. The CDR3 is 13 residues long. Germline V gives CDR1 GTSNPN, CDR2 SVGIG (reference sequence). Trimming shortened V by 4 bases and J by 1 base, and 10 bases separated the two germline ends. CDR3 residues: CAWTEGRNTEAFF. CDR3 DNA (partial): TGTGCCTGGACGGAGGGCCGGAACACTGAA.

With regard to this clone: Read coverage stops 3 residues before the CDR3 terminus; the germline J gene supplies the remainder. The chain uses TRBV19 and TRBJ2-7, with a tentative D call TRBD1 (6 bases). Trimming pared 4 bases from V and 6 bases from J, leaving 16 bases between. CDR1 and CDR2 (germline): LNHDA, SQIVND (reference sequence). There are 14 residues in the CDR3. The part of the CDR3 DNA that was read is TGTGCCAGTAGTAATGGCCAGGGGCGCTCCGAG. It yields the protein CASSNGQGRSE. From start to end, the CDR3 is CASSNGQGRSEQYF.

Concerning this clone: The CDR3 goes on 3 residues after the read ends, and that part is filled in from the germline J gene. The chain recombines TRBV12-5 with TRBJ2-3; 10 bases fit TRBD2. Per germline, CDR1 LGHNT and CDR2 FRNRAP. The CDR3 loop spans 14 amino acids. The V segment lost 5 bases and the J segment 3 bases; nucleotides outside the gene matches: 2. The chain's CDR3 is CASGLGLATDTQYF. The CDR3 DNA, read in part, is TGTGCTAGTGGTCTGGGACTAGCGACAGATACG. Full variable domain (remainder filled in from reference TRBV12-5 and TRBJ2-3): DARVTQTPRHKVTEMGQEVTMRCQPILGHNTVFWYRQTMMQGLELLAYFRNRAPLDDSGMPKDRFSAEMPDATLATLKIQPSEPRDSAVYFCASGLGLATDTQYFGPGTRLTVL.

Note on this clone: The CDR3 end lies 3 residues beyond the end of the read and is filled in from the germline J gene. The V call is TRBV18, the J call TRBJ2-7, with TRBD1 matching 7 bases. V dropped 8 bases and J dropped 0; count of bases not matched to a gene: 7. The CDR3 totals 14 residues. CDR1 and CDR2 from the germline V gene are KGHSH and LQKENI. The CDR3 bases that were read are TGTGCCAGCGTAACCGGGACAGCCTCCTACGAG. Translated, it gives CASVTGTASYE. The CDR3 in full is CASVTGTASYEQYF. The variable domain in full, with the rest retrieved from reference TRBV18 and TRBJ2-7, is NAGVMQNPRHLVRRRGQEARLRCSPMKGHSHVYWYRQLPEEGLKFMVYLQKENIIDESGMPKERFSAEFPKEGPSILRIQQVVRGDSAAYFCASVTGTASYEQYFGPGTRLTVT.

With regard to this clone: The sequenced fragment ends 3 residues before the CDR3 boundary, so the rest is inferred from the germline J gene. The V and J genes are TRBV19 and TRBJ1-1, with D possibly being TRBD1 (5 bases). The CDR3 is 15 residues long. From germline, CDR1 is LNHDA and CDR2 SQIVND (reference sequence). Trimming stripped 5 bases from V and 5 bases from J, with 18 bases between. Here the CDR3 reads CASSQLFQGRTEAFF. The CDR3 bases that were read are TGTGCCAGTAGTCAGTTATTCCAGGGCCGTACTGAA.

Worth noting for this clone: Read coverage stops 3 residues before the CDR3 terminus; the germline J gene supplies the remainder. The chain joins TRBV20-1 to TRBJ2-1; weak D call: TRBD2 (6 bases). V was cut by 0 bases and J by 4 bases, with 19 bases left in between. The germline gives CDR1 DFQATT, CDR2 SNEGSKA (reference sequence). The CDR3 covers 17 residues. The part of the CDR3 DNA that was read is TGCAGTGCTAGAGATTTCAGGGAGGCCTCGATATACAATGAG. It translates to CSARDFREASIYNE. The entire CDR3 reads CSARDFREASIYNEQFF.

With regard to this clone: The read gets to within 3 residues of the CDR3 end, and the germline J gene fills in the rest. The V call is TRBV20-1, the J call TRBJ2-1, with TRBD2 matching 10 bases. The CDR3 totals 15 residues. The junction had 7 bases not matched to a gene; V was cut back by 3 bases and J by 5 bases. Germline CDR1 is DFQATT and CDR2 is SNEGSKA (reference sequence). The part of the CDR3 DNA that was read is TGCAGTGCTAGGGAGAGGACTAGCGGACACAATGAG. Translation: CSARERTSGHNE. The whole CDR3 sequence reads CSARERTSGHNEQFF.

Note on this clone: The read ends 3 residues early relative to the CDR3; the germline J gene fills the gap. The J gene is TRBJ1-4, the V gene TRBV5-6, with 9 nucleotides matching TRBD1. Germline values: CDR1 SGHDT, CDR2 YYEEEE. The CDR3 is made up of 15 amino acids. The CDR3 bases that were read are TGTGCCAGCAGCCTCACCGGGACAGGGAATTCACCA. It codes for CASSLTGTGNSP. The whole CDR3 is CASSLTGTGNSPLFF.

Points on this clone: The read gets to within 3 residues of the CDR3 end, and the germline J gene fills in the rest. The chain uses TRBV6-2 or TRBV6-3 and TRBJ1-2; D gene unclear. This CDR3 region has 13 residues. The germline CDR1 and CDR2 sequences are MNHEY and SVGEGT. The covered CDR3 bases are TGTGCCAGCAGTACATACCTAGCGGGAGAC. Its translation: CASSTYLAGD. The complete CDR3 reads CASSTYLAGDYTF.

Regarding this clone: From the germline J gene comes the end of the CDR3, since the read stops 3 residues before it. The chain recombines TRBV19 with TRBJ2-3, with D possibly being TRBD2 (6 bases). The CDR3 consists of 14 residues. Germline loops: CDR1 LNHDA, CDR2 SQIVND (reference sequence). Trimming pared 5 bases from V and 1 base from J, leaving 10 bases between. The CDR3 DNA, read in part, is TGTGCCAGTAGTCCTTTAGCGGGCACAGATACG. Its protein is CASSPLAGTDT. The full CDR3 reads CASSPLAGTDTQYF.

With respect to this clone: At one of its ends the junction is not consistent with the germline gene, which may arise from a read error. The CDR3 sequence is CASTPYRDSSQPQHF. The part of the CDR3 DNA that was read is TGTGCCAGCACCCCATACCGAGATAGCAGTCAGCCC. This chain connects TRBV2 to TRBJ1-5; D is unresolved. The read comes to an end 3 residues before the CDR3 does, leaving the germline J gene to fill in the end. The CDR3 totals 15 residues. Germline V lookup: CDR1 SNHLY, CDR2 FYNNEI.

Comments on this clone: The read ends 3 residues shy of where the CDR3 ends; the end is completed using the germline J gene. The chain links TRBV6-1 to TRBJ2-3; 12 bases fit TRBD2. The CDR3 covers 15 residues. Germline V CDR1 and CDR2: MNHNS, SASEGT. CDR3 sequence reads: CASSVRLAGEETQYF. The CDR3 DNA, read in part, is TGTGCCAGCAGTGTTAGACTAGCGGGGGAAGAGACG.

The CDR3 bases that were read are TGCAGTGCCATAGGAGGAGCGGGAACCGACGAG. This codes for CSAIGGAGTDE. The complete CDR3 reads CSAIGGAGTDEQYF. V usage is TRBV20-1 and J usage is TRBJ2-7, with 7 positions matching TRBD2. The read ends 3 residues shy of where the CDR3 ends; the end is completed using the germline J gene. Germline trimming cut 6 bases from V and 5 bases from J; bases unmatched to any gene: 13. Germline CDR1 DFQATT, CDR2 SNEGSKA (reference sequence). The CDR3 covers 14 residues.

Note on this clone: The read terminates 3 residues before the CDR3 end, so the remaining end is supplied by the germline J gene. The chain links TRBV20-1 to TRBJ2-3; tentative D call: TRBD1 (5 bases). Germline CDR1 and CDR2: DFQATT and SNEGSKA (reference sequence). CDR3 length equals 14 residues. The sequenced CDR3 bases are TGCAGTGCGCTGGGTCAGGGATCCCAAGAGACG. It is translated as CSALGQGSQET. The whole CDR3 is CSALGQGSQETQYF.

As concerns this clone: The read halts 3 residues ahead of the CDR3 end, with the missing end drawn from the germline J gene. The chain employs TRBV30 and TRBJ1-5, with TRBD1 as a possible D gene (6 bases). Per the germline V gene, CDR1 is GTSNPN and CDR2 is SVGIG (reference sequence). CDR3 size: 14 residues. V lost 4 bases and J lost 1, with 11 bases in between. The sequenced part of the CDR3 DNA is TGTGCCTGGAATATGGACAGCAGCAATCAGCCC. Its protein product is CAWNMDSSNQP. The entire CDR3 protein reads CAWNMDSSNQPQHF.

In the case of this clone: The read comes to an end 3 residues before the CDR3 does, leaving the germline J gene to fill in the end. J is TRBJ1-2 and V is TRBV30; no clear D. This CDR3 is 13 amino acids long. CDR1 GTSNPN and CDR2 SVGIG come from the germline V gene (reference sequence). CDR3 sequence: CAWSVGDYNDYTF. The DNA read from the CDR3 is TGTGCCTGGAGTGTAGGTGACTACAATGAC.

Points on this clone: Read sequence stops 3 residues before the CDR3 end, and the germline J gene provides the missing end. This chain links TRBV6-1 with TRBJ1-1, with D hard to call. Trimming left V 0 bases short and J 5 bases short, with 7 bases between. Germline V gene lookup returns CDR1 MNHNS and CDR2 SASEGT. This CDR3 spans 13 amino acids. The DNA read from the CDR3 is TGTGCCAGCAGTGAAGCGCTCGGGACTGAA. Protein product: CASSEALGTE. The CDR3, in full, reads CASSEALGTEAFF.

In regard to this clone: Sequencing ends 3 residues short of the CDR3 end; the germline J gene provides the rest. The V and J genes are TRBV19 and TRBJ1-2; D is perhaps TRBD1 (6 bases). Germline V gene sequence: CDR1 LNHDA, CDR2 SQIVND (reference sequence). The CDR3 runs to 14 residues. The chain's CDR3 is CASSILPGHQNYTF. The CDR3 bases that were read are TGTGCCAGTAGTATATTACCGGGACACCAGAAC.

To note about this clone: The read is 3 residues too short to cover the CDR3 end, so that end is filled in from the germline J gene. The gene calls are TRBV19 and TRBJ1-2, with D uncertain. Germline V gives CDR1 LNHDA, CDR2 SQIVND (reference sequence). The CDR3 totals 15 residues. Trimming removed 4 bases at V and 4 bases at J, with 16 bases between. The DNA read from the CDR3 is TGTGCCAGTAGTAGAACCCTCGGCGGTATCTATGGC. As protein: CASSRTLGGIYG. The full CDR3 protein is CASSRTLGGIYGYTF.

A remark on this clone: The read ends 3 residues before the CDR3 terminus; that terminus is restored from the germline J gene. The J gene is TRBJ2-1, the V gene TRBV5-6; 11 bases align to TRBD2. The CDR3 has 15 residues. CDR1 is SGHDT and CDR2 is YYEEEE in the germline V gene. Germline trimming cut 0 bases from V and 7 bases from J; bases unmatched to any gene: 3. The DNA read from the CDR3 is TGTGCCAGCAGCTTGGTTAGCGGGGGGGCTAATGAG. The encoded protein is CASSLVSGGANE. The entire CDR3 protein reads CASSLVSGGANEQFF.

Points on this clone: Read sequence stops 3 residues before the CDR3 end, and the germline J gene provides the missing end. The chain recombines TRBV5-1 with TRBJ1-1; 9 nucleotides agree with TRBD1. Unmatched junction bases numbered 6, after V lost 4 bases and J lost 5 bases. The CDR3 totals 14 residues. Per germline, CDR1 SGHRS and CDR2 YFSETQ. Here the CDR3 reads CASSRTGGQTEAFF. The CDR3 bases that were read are TGCGCCAGCAGCCGAACAGGGGGCCAGACTGAA.

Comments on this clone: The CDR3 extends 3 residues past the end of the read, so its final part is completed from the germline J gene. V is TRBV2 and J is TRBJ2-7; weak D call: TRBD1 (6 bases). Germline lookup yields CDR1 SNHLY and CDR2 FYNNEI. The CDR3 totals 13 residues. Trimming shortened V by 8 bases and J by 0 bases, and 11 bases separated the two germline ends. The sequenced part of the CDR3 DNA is TGTGCCAGCGGGGACAACCCCTCCTACGAG. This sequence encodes CASGDNPSYE. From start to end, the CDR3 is CASGDNPSYEQYF. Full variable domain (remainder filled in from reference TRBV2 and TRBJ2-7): EPEVTQTPSHQVTQMGQEVILRCVPISNHLYFYWYRQILGQKVEFLVSFYNNEISEKSEIFDDQFSVERPDGSNFTLKIRSTKLEDSAMYFCASGDNPSYEQYFGPGTRLTVT.

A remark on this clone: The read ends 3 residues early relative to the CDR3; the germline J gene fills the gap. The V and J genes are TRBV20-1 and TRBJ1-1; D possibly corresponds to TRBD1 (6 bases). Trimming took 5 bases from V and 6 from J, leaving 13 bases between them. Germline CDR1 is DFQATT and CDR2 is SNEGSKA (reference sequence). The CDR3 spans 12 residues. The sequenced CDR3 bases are TGCAGTGCTGGGGCCGGGGGGCCTGAA. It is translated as CSAGAGGPE. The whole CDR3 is CSAGAGGPEAFF.

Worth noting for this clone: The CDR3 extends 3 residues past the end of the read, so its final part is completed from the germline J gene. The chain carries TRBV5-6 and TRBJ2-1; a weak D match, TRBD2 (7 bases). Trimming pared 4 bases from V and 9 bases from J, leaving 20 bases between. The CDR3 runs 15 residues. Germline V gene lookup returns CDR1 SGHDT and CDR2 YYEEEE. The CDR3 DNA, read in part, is TGTGCCAGCAGCCTAGTGAGACTGGGAGGGGGTGAG. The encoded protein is CASSLVRLGGGE. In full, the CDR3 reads CASSLVRLGGGEQFF.

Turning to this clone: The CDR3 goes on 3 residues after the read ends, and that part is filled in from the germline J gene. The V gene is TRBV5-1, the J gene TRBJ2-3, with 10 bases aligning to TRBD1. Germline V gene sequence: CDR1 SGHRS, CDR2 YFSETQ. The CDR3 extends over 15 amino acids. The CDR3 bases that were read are TGCGCCAGCAGCCCTAGGACAGGGGGTTATGAGACG. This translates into CASSPRTGGYET. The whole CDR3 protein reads CASSPRTGGYETQYF.